The rows below give T cell receptor beta chains drawn from one sample of a study of post-analysis software for immune sequencing data. One entry per CDR3 protein results from TCRdb running MiXCR on the PCR reads. The sample yields approximately 360,000 distinct CDR3 sequences, 30% to 45% seen once. Sequenced material: blood. The receptors originated from a girl aged 5 to 17 with multiple sclerosis. Both conserved end residues are part of each CDR3. The D gene is left open where the match is weak. Size is omitted from some rows. Given values are once, few, many or a class for expanded clones.

clone size	V gene	CDR3 length	D gene	J gene	CDR3 DNA	CDR3 protein
.	TRBV20-1	21	TRBD2	TRBJ2-1	TGCAGTGCTATCCGGGACAGGGGAGTGACTAGCGGGGGGTTTTCCTACAATGAGCAGTTCTTC	CSAIRDRGVTSGGFSYNEQFF
few	TRBV10-3	13	TRBD1	TRBJ2-7	TGTGCCATCAGAACCGGGACAGGGGACGAGCAGTACTTC	CAIRTGTGDEQYF
.	TRBV20-1	15	TRBD2	TRBJ2-7	TGCAGTGCTAGAGACTGGAAACTAGCGGCCTACGAGCAGTACTTC	CSARDWKLAAYEQYF
few	TRBV7-9	14	TRBD1	TRBJ1-5	TGTGCCAGCAGCGGCACAGGGGGAAGACAGCCCCAGCATTTT	CASSGTGGRQPQHF
.	TRBV12-3/TRBV12-4	13	.	TRBJ1-6	TGTGCCAGTTCCCCGACAGAAACTTCACCCCTCCACTTT	CASSPTETSPLHF
.	TRBV11-2	15	.	TRBJ2-3	TGTGCCAGCAGCCCCTATGGCAGGAGCACAGATACGCAGTATTTT	CASSPYGRSTDTQYF
.	TRBV7-9	17	.	TRBJ2-1	TGTGCCAGCAGCTTTAGTAACCAACAATACTCCTACAATGAGCAGTTCTTC	CASSFSNQQYSYNEQFF
.	TRBV27	14	TRBD2	TRBJ2-7	TGTGCCAGCAGTAGAGCGGGGGATCGGAACGAGCAGTACTTC	CASSRAGDRNEQYF
.	TRBV29-1	16	.	TRBJ1-4	TGCAGCGTTGAAGCCCAGGGAAGGGGTGTTGGTGAAAAACTGTTTTTT	CSVEAQGRGVGEKLFF
.	TRBV6-5	16	.	TRBJ1-6	TGTGCCAGCAGTTACTATCCGGGGACCTATAATTCACCCCTCCACTTT	CASSYYPGTYNSPLHF
.	TRBV5-1	14	TRBD1	TRBJ2-7	TGCGCCAGCAGTGAGGCAGGGGGCACCTACGAGCAGTACTTC	CASSEAGGTYEQYF
.	TRBV4-1	16	.	TRBJ2-2	TGCGCCAGCAGCCAAGGAGTAGGCTGGAACACCGGGGAGCTGTTTTTT	CASSQGVGWNTGELFF
.	TRBV27	13	.	TRBJ2-3	TGTGCCAGCCAGAAAGGCCCCACAGATACGCAGTATTTT	CASQKGPTDTQYF
.	TRBV20-1	12	TRBD1	TRBJ1-2	TGCAGGGCTAGAGGACAGGACTATGGCTACACCTTC	CRARGQDYGYTF
.	TRBV6-5	14	.	TRBJ1-1	TGTGCCAGCAGTTACTCAGGGGGACGCTTTGAAGCTTTCTTT	CASSYSGGRFEAFF
.	TRBV5-5	14	TRBD1	TRBJ2-3	TGTGTCAGCACCGGGACAGTCTTAACAGATACGCAGTATTTT	CVSTGTVLTDTQYF
.	TRBV25-1	12	TRBD1	TRBJ1-6	TGTGCCAGCCATGGGACAGGGTCACCCCTCCACTTT	CASHGTGSPLHF
.	TRBV30	15	.	TRBJ2-6	TGTGCCTGGAGCGGAACTTCTACCGGGGCCAACGTCCTGACTTTC	CAWSGTSTGANVLTF
.	TRBV7-9	20	TRBD1	TRBJ2-3	TGTGCCAGCAGAACCAGACAGGGCAGGTTGACCTCGCCTAGCACAGATACGCAGTATTTT	CASRTRQGRLTSPSTDTQYF
.	TRBV7-9	18	TRBD2	TRBJ2-1	TGTGCCAGCAGCTATTCTAGCGGGGGCGGTTACGGTTACAATGAGCAGTTCTTC	CASSYSSGGGYGYNEQFF
.	TRBV4-1	16	.	TRBJ1-2	TGCGCCAGCAGCCCTGTCGGGGGGAGGGTAGCCTATGGCTACACCTTC	CASSPVGGRVAYGYTF
.	TRBV4-1	15	TRBD2	TRBJ2-7	TGCGCCAGCAGCCGCGGACTAGCGGGGCAGGGGGAGCAGTACTTC	CASSRGLAGQGEQYF
.	TRBV5-1	14	.	TRBJ2-5	TGCGCCAGCAGCCCCCCTACAAGCCAAGAGACCCAGTACTTC	CASSPPTSQETQYF
few	TRBV3-1	16	TRBD1	TRBJ1-2	TGTGCCAGCAGACCAGACGGACAGGGGGCTGGATATGGCTACACCTTC	CASRPDGQGAGYGYTF
.	TRBV5-1	18	.	TRBJ2-6	TGCGCCAGCAGCTTGGCCTGGCGCAGCACCTCTGGGGCCAACGTCCTGACTTTC	CASSLAWRSTSGANVLTF
.	TRBV7-8	15	TRBD1	TRBJ2-7	TGTGCCAGCAGCTACGCCGGGACAGGGGCCTACGAGCAGTACTTC	CASSYAGTGAYEQYF
few	TRBV7-3	16	TRBD2	TRBJ2-1	TGTGCCAGCAGCCGTGAAGCGGGGGGGGTAATAAATGAGCAGTTCTTC	CASSREAGGVINEQFF
many	TRBV4-1	15	.	TRBJ2-7	TGCGCCAGCAGCCGAGTCCAGGGGTCATTCTACGAGCAGTACTTC	CASSRVQGSFYEQYF
.	TRBV9	17	.	TRBJ1-1	TGTGCCAGCAGCGTAGCGGAGATGACCGCCTGGAACACTGAAGCTTTCTTT	CASSVAEMTAWNTEAFF
.	TRBV9	17	TRBD2	TRBJ2-1	TGTGCCAGCAGCGCCCCTGGAGCGGGGGGGAATTACAATGAGCAGTTCTTC	CASSAPGAGGNYNEQFF
few	TRBV3-1	18	TRBD2	TRBJ2-7	TGTGCCAGCAGCCCACCGGGACTAGCGGGGGGTTATTCCTACGAGCAGTACTTC	CASSPPGLAGGYSYEQYF
.	TRBV29-1	13	.	TRBJ1-5	TGCAGCGTCGAGACAGGCAGTAATCAGCCCCAGCATTTT	CSVETGSNQPQHF
.	TRBV12-3/TRBV12-4	14	TRBD2	TRBJ2-1	TGTGCCAGCAGCCCGGGACTAGTCTACAATGAGCAGTTCTTC	CASSPGLVYNEQFF
.	TRBV24-1	20	TRBD2	TRBJ2-5	TGTGCCACCAGTGAGGTAATAGGTGGGACTAGCGGGCGGTACCAAGAGACCCAGTACTTC	CATSEVIGGTSGRYQETQYF
.	TRBV7-9	20	TRBD2	TRBJ2-4	TGTGCCAGCAGCTTAGATCCACTAGCGGGGGCAACTCTAGCCAAAAACATTCAGTACTTC	CASSLDPLAGATLAKNIQYF
.	TRBV29-1	15	.	TRBJ2-1	TGCAGCGTTGGAGGGTGGCAGGAGTCCTACAATGAGCAGTTCTTC	CSVGGWQESYNEQFF
few	TRBV12-2	18	.	TRBJ1-5	TGTGCAAGTCGCTTAGCTTCCCTGACAAGAAAGCTTGATCAGCCCCAGCATTTT	CASRLASLTRKLDQPQHF
few	TRBV29-1	14	.	TRBJ1-1	TGCAGCGCTTCCACGGACCTAATTCGCACTGAAGCTTTCTTT	CSASTDLIRTEAFF
few	TRBV28	13	TRBD1	TRBJ2-7	TGTGCCAGCAGCCGGACAGGACTCTACGAGCAGTACTTC	CASSRTGLYEQYF
few	TRBV5-1	16	.	TRBJ2-3	TGCGCCAGCAGCTTGGGGCTGCTGCCTAGCACAGATACGCAGTATTTT	CASSLGLLPSTDTQYF
.	TRBV10-3	14	.	TRBJ1-4	TGTGCCTCCTCTGCGGCCTCAACTAATGAAAAACTGTTTTTT	CASSAASTNEKLFF
.	TRBV20-1	15	TRBD1	TRBJ1-1	TGCAGTGCTAGAGTCCGACAGGGTGTAGGCACTGAAGCTTTCTTT	CSARVRQGVGTEAFF
.	TRBV14	14	.	TRBJ2-5	TGTGCCAGCAGCCAAGAAAACAGCCAAGAGACCCAGTACTTC	CASSQENSQETQYF
.	TRBV6-1	15	TRBD1	TRBJ2-5	TGTGCCAGCAGTGAAGTGGGGGGACAGGGGGAGACCCAGTACTTC	CASSEVGGQGETQYF
.	TRBV7-9	16	TRBD1	TRBJ1-4	TGTGCCAGCAGCTTAAGGCCCGACAGGGAGACTGAAAAACTGTTTTTT	CASSLRPDRETEKLFF
few	TRBV3-1	16	TRBD2	TRBJ2-3	TGTGCCAGCAGCCCCCGCGAAGCGGGGGGCCCAGATACGCAGTATTTT	CASSPREAGGPDTQYF
.	TRBV11-1	14	.	TRBJ2-7	TGTGCCAGCAGCTTAGAGGGGACGAACTACGAGCAGTACTTC	CASSLEGTNYEQYF
.	TRBV2	14	.	TRBJ2-1	TGTGCCAGCAGTGACGGACAGCTATACAATGAGCAGTTCTTC	CASSDGQLYNEQFF
few	TRBV7-9	15	.	TRBJ1-2	TGTGCCAGCAGCTTAGGTTACGGTTTCAACTATGGCTACACCTTC	CASSLGYGFNYGYTF
.	TRBV29-1	11	.	TRBJ2-5	TGCAGCGTTGAATACGGAGAGACCCAGTACTTC	CSVEYGETQYF
few	TRBV6-6	16	TRBD2	TRBJ2-1	TGTGCCAGCAGTTACAGAGTAGCGGGGGCCGAGGGTGAGCAGTTCTTC	CASSYRVAGAEGEQFF
few	TRBV27	16	TRBD1	TRBJ2-3	TGTGCCAGCAGGTCTGGTTGGGGACAGGGGGCAGATACGCAGTATTTT	CASRSGWGQGADTQYF
.	TRBV20-1	12	.	TRBJ1-1	TGCAGTGCTAGGGGGGGTAGCACTGAAGCTTTCTTT	CSARGGSTEAFF
once	TRBV4-2	16	.	TRBJ1-3	TGTGCCAGCAGCTGGCAGCAGGGAGAGTCTGGAAACACCATATATTTT	CASSWQQGESGNTIYF
.	TRBV20-1	16	.	TRBJ1-1	TGCAGTGCTAGAGAAAAGGGGAACCCGATGAACACTGAAGCTTTCTTT	CSAREKGNPMNTEAFF
.	TRBV21-1	19	.	TRBJ2-3	TGTGCCAGTTACTCCTGGGCTCTAGCGGGGATTTCTAGCACAGATACGCAGTATTTT	CASYSWALAGISSTDTQYF
.	TRBV11-2	13	.	TRBJ2-1	TGTGCCAGCAGCTTACTGGTTTACAATGAGCAGTTCTTC	CASSLLVYNEQFF
.	TRBV12-3/TRBV12-4	14	.	TRBJ1-2	TGTGCCAGCAGTTTGACCGGACAGAGCTATGGCTACACCTTC	CASSLTGQSYGYTF